These 21 T cell receptor beta chains came from one sample sequenced in a study of molecular identifiers for immune sequencing clone quantification. Each CDR3 protein gets one entry after TCRdb re-called the PCR reads with MiXCR. The table includes approximately 630,000 distinct CDR3 sequences, 25% detected once. Material for sequencing was naive CD8+ T cells from blood, with Jurkat cell RNA spiked in. Noted subset: FACS-sorted CD8+CD4-CCR7+CD45RA+ naive T cells. The receptors shown here come from a human donor in good health. Some libraries in this study had Jurkat cell RNA spiked in.

Points on this clonotype: Sequence at one end of the junction differs from germline and may be a read error. This chain uses TRBV7-9 with TRBJ1-6; D remains ambiguous. CDR1 is SEHNR, CDR2 FQNEAQ, per germline (reference sequence). The CDR3 spans 12 residues. The CDR3 nucleotides are TGTGCCAGCAGCCGGATTAATTCACCCCTCCCCTTT. As protein: CASSRINSPLPF.

This clonotype turned up a few times. The V and J genes are TRBV21-1 and TRBJ2-3; the table's TRBD2 call for D was not verified on the DNA. TRBV21-1 counts as a pseudogene. The CDR3 has 16 amino acids. CDR3 in amino acids: CASKAGTSGTTDTQYF. The CDR3 nucleotides are TGTGCCAGCAAGGCTGGGACTAGCGGGACGACAGATACGCAGTATTTT.

This clonotype was seen ten or more times. The V call is TRBV20-1, the J call TRBJ1-4; 10 nucleotides align to TRBD1. The V gene's germline CDR1 is DFQATT and CDR2 SNEGSKA (reference sequence). The length of the CDR3 is 15 residues. The V gene end was trimmed by 5 bases and the J gene end by 4 bases; junction bases not matched to a gene: 7. CDR3 loop: CSAARTGGINEKLFF. The CDR3 nucleotides read TGCAGTGCTGCCCGGACAGGGGGAATTAATGAAAAACTGTTTTTT.

The V call is TRBV18, the J call TRBJ2-3; 7 nucleotides align to TRBD1. Germline CDR1 is KGHSH and CDR2 is LQKENI. The CDR3 covers 16 residues. The V segment lost 4 bases and the J segment 0 bases; nucleotides outside the gene matches: 7. The DNA for the CDR3 is TGTGCCAGCTCACGATATGACAGGGCTAGCACAGATACGCAGTATTTT. It encodes CASSRYDRASTDTQYF.

This clonotype was recorded at least ten times. The chain is built from TRBV7-2 and TRBJ1-1; 7 bases line up with TRBD1. The CDR3 contains 13 residues. Germline-derived CDR1 and CDR2 are SGHTA and FQGNSA. V trimming: 8 bases; J trimming: 0 bases; junction bases outside the gene matches: 3. The CDR3 reads CASWDRLNTEAFF. The CDR3 region has the DNA TGTGCCAGCTGGGACAGATTGAACACTGAAGCTTTCTTT.

This clonotype came up a few times. Sequence at one end of the junction differs from germline and may be a read error. This chain links TRBV12-3 or TRBV12-4 with TRBJ2-2; a weak D match, TRBD2 (5 bases). This CDR3 has 13 amino acids. DNA for the CDR3: TGTGCCGGCAGTACAACTAGTCCCGGGGAGCTGTTTTTT. It is translated as CAGSTTSPGELFF.

This sequence joins TRBV11-2 and TRBJ2-7; TRBD1 is a possible D gene (5 bases). This CDR3 spans 15 amino acids. Germline V lookup: CDR1 SGHAT, CDR2 FQNNGV. Trimming removed 5 bases at V and 2 bases at J, with 16 bases between. In DNA, the CDR3 is TGTGCCAGCAGCCAGGGCAGCTCACCGACCTACGAGCAGTACTTC. As protein: CASSQGSSPTYEQYF.

In regard to this clonotype: Sequence at one end of the junction differs from germline and may be a read error. V is TRBV25-1 and J is TRBJ2-7; TRBD1 matches at 11 bases. CDR3 length equals 13 residues. Looked up from germline, CDR1 is MGHDK and CDR2 is SYGVNS. CDR3 DNA sequence: TGTGCCACCCAGGGGACAGGGGGTTACGAGCAGTGCTTC. Amino acid sequence: CATQGTGGYEQCF.

Concerning this clonotype itself: A much larger clonotype is one base distant, so this may be a read error. The V call is TRBV4-1, the J call TRBJ2-7; D is uncertain. V lost 4 bases and J lost 3, with 13 bases in between. The germline V gene encodes CDR1 MGHRA and CDR2 YSYEKL. The length of the CDR3 is 14 residues. This CDR3 reads CASSPVGTNYEQYF. The CDR3 DNA reads as TGCGCCAGCAGCCCAGTGGGAACTAACTACGAGCAGTACTTC.

The sample holds many counts of this clonotype. The rearrangement uses TRBV12-3 or TRBV12-4 and TRBJ1-5; 7 bases align to TRBD1. There are 13 residues in the CDR3. Germline trimming cut 6 bases from V and 6 bases from J; bases unmatched to any gene: 5. The CDR3 reads CASRTGWTQPQHF. For the CDR3, the DNA is TGTGCCAGCAGGACAGGGTGGACTCAGCCCCAGCATTTT.

This clonotype was picked up many times. The V gene is TRBV19, the J gene TRBJ2-3; D is possibly TRBD1 or TRBD2 (5 bases each). CDR1 and CDR2 from the germline V gene are LNHDA and SQIVND (reference sequence). This CDR3 has 15 amino acids. V shed 5 bases and J shed 2 bases, with 14 bases lying between them. The CDR3 region has the DNA TGTGCCAGTAGTGCATCGGGACCCAACACAGATACGCAGTATTTT. Translated, it gives CASSASGPNTDTQYF.

This clonotype has a count of ten or more. The V gene is TRBV12-3 or TRBV12-4, the J gene TRBJ2-3, with TRBD2 as a possible D gene (6 bases). The CDR3 runs 16 residues. V dropped 5 bases and J dropped 5 bases, with 20 bases sitting between them. The CDR3: CASSPAPSAWGDTQYF. In DNA, the CDR3 is TGTGCCAGCAGTCCAGCCCCTAGCGCCTGGGGAGATACGCAGTATTTT.

With regard to this clonotype: It may be a read error: a sequence one base away is much more abundant. The chain joins TRBV6-2 or TRBV6-3 to TRBJ2-7; D tentatively fits TRBD1 or TRBD2 (5 bases each). Between the trimmed V and J ends, which lost 5 bases and 3 bases, there was a span of 14 bases. The CDR3 is 14 residues long. Looked up from germline, CDR1 is MNHEY and CDR2 is SVGEGT. This CDR3 reads CASSATEGSYEQYF. CDR3 bases: TGTGCCAGCAGTGCGACAGAGGGAAGCTACGAGCAGTACTTC.

This chain links TRBV5-1 with TRBJ2-3; 10 nucleotides line up with TRBD1. Unmatched junction bases numbered 14, after V lost 1 base and J lost 3 bases. From germline, CDR1 is SGHRS and CDR2 YFSETQ. CDR3 length: 19 residues. The CDR3 coding sequence is TGCGCCAGCAGCTTGCGACCAGATACAGGGACAGGGGAAACAGATACGCAGTATTTT. Translating gives CASSLRPDTGTGETDTQYF.

A note on this clonotype: A much bigger clone sits one base away, suggesting this may be a read error. The chain links TRBV7-9 to TRBJ1-4; D gene unclear. The germline CDR1 and CDR2 sequences are SEHNR and FQNEAQ (reference sequence). This CDR3 is 11 amino acids long. With 8 bases removed from V and 12 bases from J, the gap between germline ends came to 13 bases. This CDR3 is CASGSSAELFF. DNA for the CDR3: TGTGCCAGCGGCTCTTCCGCTGAACTGTTTTTT.

This clonotype came up a few times. J is TRBJ2-7 and V is TRBV5-6; D unresolved. Looked up from germline, CDR1 is SGHDT and CDR2 is YYEEEE. The CDR3 has 14 residues. V lost 2 bases, J lost 3 bases, and 12 bases lay in between. The CDR3 is CASSFLLKNYEQYF. The CDR3, as DNA: TGTGCCAGCAGCTTCCTCCTCAAAAACTACGAGCAGTACTTC.

This clonotype was found many times. The chain carries TRBV20-1 and TRBJ2-3; 7 positions match TRBD1. Germline trimming cut 0 bases from V and 0 bases from J; bases unmatched to any gene: 6. The CDR3 is 16 residues long. Germline values: CDR1 DFQATT, CDR2 SNEGSKA (reference sequence). The CDR3 reads CSARDIPGQSTDTQYF. CDR3 coding DNA: TGCAGTGCTAGAGACATCCCGGGACAGAGCACAGATACGCAGTATTTT.

This chain joins TRBV4-1 and TRBJ2-7; D possibly uses TRBD1 or TRBD2 (5 bases each). This CDR3 has 18 amino acids. Germline V CDR1 and CDR2: MGHRA, YSYEKL. The V gene lost 1 base and the J gene lost 3 bases, with 22 bases spanning the gap. The CDR3 here is CASSQGVLSGAALYEQYF. The CDR3 nucleotides read TGCGCCAGCAGCCAAGGGGTTCTTTCCGGGGCGGCCCTCTACGAGCAGTACTTC.

The chain carries TRBV7-9 and TRBJ2-5, with D perhaps TRBD1 (6 bases). The V and J ends lost 4 bases and 2 bases respectively, with 11 bases between them. Germline V lookup: CDR1 SEHNR, CDR2 FQNEAQ (reference sequence). This CDR3 is built from 14 residues. In DNA form, the CDR3 reads TGTGCCAGCAGCTCCCTGACAGGACAAGAGACCCAGTACTTC. It encodes CASSSLTGQETQYF.

This chain uses TRBV4-1 with TRBJ2-7, with TRBD2 identical over 13 bases. Germline CDR1 and CDR2: MGHRA and YSYEKL. This CDR3 is 16 amino acids long. The V segment lost 2 bases and the J segment 3 bases; nucleotides outside the gene matches: 4. This CDR3 reads CASSQTRTSGSYEQYF. The DNA of the CDR3 is TGCGCCAGCAGCCAAACCCGGACTAGCGGGAGCTACGAGCAGTACTTC.

This clonotype was counted ten times or more. V gene TRBV7-9 combines with J gene TRBJ2-5; 7 bases align to TRBD1. The germline gives CDR1 SEHNR, CDR2 FQNEAQ (reference sequence). With 6 bases clipped from V and 11 bases from J, the junction kept 12 bases outside the gene matches. This CDR3 is 13 amino acids long. Written as DNA, the CDR3 is TGTGCCAGCAGTAGGGACAGCCCGAGTCGGCAGTACTTC. Residues: CASSRDSPSRQYF.